What follows describes a single TCR beta chain. The antigen is not known. From approximately 9.3 ml of fresh peripheral blood, PBMCs were isolated. This sample stems from a study of T cells in Graves' hyperthyroidism and ophthalmopathy. This CDR3 region has 22 residues. Losses at the gene ends were 4 bases for V and 0 bases for J; bases not matched to a gene: 21. Germline V CDR1 and CDR2: MRHNA, SNTAGT. Amplification targeted TCR beta CDR3 regions from RNA transcripts. A set of HTBI primers served as the primers for a first-round RT-PCR of the TCR CDR3. TCRdb reprocessed the multiplex PCR reads with MiXCR, giving one entry per CDR3 protein. The table records nearly 750,000 distinct CDR3 sequences, approximately 36% of them present only once. General study points: Ophthalmopathy, as predicted by the model, came a median 6.5 months after the prediction. Most clonotypes that expanded in the thyroid above 0.001 also showed up in blood. Ophthalmopathy stood apart from stable hyperthyroidism in a 13 V-J model.

The specimen sequenced was blood. V gene TRBV6-4 combines with J gene TRBJ1-6, with 7 bases aligning to TRBD1. This receptor was obtained from a woman aged 40 to 50 with Graves' hyperthyroidism. This chain's CDR3 is CASSVGQDPLHIYSSYNSPLHF. DNA of the CDR3: TGTGCCAGCAGTGTCGGACAGGACCCATTGCACATTTACAGCTCCTATAATTCACCCCTCCACTTT.